This is a list of T cell receptor beta chains from one sample in a study of beta chain features in type 1 diabetes. The method was immunoSEQ multiplex PCR; TCRdb's version includes in-frame clones alone and lacks a portion of them. The profile shows hundreds of thousands of clones, about 15% of them singletons. The sequenced sample consisted of central memory CD4+ T cells from blood. The receptors derive from a man in his thirties or forties in good health. CDR3s include the opening cysteine and the closing phenylalanine or tryptophan. The order of the fields is J gene, V gene, D gene, clone size, CDR3 protein, CDR3 DNA. The D gene is left open where the match is weak. Part of the rows lack a size; the others show once, few, many or a class for expanded clones.

j_call: TRBJ1-2; v_call: TRBV29-1; d_call: .; clone_size: many; cdr3_aa: CSVGRASNYGYTF; cdr3_nt: TGCAGCGTTGGCAGGGCGTCTAACTATGGCTACACCTTC
j_call: TRBJ1-1; v_call: TRBV27; d_call: TRBD1; clone_size: few; cdr3_aa: CASRLQGAGLNMNTEAFF; cdr3_nt: TGTGCCAGCAGACTGCAGGGGGCCGGATTGAACATGAACACTGAAGCTTTCTTT
j_call: TRBJ1-2; v_call: TRBV7-2; d_call: .; clone_size: .; cdr3_aa: CASSPGQGYGYTF; cdr3_nt: TGTGCCAGCAGCCCGGGTCAGGGCTATGGCTACACCTTC
j_call: TRBJ1-5; v_call: TRBV7-2; d_call: TRBD1; clone_size: few; cdr3_aa: CASSLGWTGQTTLAQHF; cdr3_nt: TGTGCCAGCAGCTTAGGATGGACGGGACAGACCACCTTGGCCCAGCATTTT
j_call: TRBJ1-2; v_call: TRBV27; d_call: .; clone_size: few; cdr3_aa: CASSSHGTSYGYTF; cdr3_nt: TGTGCCAGCAGCTCTCATGGGACCTCCTATGGCTACACCTTC
j_call: TRBJ1-2; v_call: TRBV18; d_call: .; clone_size: .; cdr3_aa: CASSPNSQGHGYTF; cdr3_nt: TGTGCCAGCTCACCAAACTCACAGGGTCATGGCTACACCTTC
j_call: TRBJ2-1; v_call: TRBV6-1; d_call: TRBD2; clone_size: .; cdr3_aa: CASSEYFWTSGLSGNNEQFF; cdr3_nt: TGTGCCAGCAGTGAATACTTCTGGACTAGCGGTTTATCGGGTAACAATGAGCAGTTCTTC
j_call: TRBJ2-5; v_call: TRBV28; d_call: .; clone_size: .; cdr3_aa: CASSLSGLVGTQYF; cdr3_nt: TGTGCCAGCAGTTTATCGGGGCTTGTAGGGACCCAGTACTTC
j_call: TRBJ2-7; v_call: TRBV5-1; d_call: TRBD2; clone_size: few; cdr3_aa: CASSPGLALTYEQYF; cdr3_nt: TGCGCCAGCAGCCCGGGACTAGCGCTAACCTACGAGCAGTACTTC
j_call: TRBJ2-3; v_call: TRBV9; d_call: .; clone_size: .; cdr3_aa: CASSSRDTQYF; cdr3_nt: TGTGCCAGCAGCTCAAGAGATACGCAGTATTTT